This T cell receptor beta chain originates from a study of breast tumors, draining lymph nodes, adjacent tissues. MiXCR was run by TCRdb on the multiplex PCR reads, yielding one entry per CDR3 protein. The sample holds fewer than 140,000 distinct CDR3 sequences, around 30% seen once. Samples came from axillary lymph nodes draining the breast cancer. The germline V gene has CDR1 SGHTA and CDR2 FQGTGA. The V end lost 1 base, the J end lost 7 bases, and 14 bases lay between the germline ends. This CDR3 contains 15 residues. This clonotype occurred many times. The chain links TRBV7-3 to TRBJ2-1; D may be TRBD1 or TRBD2 (6 bases each). The sequence derives from a female donor with breast cancer. Some clones in this sample may be carry-over from other donors' samples. What was sequenced was axillary lymph node tissue. In DNA, the CDR3 is TGTGCCAGCAGCTTAATCGGGGGCTGGTTGAATGAGCAGTTCTTC. Protein: CASSLIGGWLNEQFF.